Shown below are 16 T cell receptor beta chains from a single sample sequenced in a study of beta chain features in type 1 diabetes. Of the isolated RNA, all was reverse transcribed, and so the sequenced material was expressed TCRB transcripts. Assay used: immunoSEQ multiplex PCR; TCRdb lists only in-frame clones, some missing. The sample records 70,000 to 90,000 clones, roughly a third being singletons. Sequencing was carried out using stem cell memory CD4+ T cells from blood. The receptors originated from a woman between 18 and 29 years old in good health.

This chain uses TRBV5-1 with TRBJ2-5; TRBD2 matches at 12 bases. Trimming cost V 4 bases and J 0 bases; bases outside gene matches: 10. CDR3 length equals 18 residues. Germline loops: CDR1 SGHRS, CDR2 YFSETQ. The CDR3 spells CASSRRLAGAEYQETQYF. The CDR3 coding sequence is TGCGCCAGCAGCCGGAGACTAGCGGGAGCTGAGTACCAAGAGACCCAGTACTTC.

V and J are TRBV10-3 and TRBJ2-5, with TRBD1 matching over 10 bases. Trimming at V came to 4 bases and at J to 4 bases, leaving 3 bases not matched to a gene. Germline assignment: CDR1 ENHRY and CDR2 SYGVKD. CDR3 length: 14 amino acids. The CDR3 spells CAISVGTGAETQYF. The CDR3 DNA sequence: TGTGCCATCAGTGTCGGGACAGGGGCAGAGACCCAGTACTTC.

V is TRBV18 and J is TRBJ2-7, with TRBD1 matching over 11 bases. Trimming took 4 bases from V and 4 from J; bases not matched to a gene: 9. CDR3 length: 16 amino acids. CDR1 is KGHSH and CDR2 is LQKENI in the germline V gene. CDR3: CASSQRPGQGGYEQYF. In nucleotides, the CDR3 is TGTGCCAGCTCACAACGACCGGGACAGGGGGGATACGAGCAGTACTTC.

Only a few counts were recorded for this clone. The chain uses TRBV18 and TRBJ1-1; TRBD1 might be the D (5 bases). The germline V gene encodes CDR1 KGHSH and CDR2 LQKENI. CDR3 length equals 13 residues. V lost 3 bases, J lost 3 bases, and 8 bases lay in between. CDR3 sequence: CASSPGGDTEAFF. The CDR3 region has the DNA TGTGCCAGCTCACCCGGGGGGGACACTGAAGCTTTCTTT.

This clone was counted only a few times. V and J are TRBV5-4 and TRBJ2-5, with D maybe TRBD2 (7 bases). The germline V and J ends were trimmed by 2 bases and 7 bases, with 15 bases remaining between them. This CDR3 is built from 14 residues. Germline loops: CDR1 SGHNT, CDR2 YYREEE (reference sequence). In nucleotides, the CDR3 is TGTGCCAGCAGCTTAGAAGGGGGGGGAGGGACCCAGTACTTC. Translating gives CASSLEGGGGTQYF.

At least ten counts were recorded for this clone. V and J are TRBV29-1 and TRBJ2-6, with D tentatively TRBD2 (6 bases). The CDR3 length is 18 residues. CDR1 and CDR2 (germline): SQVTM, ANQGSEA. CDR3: CREPSCGGHPSGANVLTF. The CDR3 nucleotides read TGCCGAGAACCATCCTGTGGAGGGCATCCCTCTGGGGCCAACGTCCTGACTTTC.

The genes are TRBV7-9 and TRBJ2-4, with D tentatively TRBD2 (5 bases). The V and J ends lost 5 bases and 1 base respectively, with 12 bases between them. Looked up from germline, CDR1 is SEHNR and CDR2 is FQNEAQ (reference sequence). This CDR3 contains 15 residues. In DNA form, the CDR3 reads TGTGCCAGCAGCCCCACCAGAGGGGCCAAAAACATTCAGTACTTC. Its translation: CASSPTRGAKNIQYF.

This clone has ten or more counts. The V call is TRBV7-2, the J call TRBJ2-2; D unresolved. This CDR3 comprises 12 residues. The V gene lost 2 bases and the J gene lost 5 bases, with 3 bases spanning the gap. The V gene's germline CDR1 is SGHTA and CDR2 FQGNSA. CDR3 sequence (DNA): TGTGCCAGCAGCTTATATACCGGGGAGCTGTTTTTT. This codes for CASSLYTGELFF.

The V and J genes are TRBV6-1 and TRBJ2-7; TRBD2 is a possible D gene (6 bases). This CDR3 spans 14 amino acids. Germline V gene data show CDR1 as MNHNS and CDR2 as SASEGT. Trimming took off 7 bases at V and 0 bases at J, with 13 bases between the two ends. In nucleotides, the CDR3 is TGTGCCAGCACCCCGGGAGTGAGCTCCTACGAGCAGTACTTC. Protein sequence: CASTPGVSSYEQYF.

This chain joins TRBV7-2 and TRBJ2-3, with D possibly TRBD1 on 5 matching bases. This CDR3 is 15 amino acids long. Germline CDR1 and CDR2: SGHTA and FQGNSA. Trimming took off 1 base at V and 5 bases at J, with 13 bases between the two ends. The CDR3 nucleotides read TGTGCCAGCAGCTTAGGGGCAGGAAGGGGAGATACGCAGTATTTT. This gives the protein CASSLGAGRGDTQYF.

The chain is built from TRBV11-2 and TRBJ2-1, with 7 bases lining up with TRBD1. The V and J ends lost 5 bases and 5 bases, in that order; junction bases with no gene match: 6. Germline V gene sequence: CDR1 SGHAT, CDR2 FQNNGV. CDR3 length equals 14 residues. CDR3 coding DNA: TGTGCCAGCAGCGCCCTGACAGGGAACAATGAGCAGTTCTTC. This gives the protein CASSALTGNNEQFF.

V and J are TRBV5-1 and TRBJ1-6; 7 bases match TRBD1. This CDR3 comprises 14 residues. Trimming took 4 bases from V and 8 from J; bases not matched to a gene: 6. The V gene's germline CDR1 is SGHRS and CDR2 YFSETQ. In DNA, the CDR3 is TGCGCCAGCAGCGCACAGGGGCAGGATTCACCCCTCCACTTT. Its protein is CASSAQGQDSPLHF.

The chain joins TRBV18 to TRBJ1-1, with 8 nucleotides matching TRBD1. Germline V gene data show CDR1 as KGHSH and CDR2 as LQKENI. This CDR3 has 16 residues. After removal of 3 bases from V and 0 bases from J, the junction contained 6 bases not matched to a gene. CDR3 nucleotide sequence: TGTGCCAGCTCACCGCAACAGGGGGGGATGAACACTGAAGCTTTCTTT. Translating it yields CASSPQQGGMNTEAFF.

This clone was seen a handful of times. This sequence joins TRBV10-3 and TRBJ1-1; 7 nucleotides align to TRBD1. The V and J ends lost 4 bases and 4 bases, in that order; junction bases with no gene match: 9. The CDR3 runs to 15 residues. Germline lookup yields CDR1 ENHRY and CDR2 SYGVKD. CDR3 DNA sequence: TGTGCCATCAGTGCCCCACAGGGGTCGAGCACTGAAGCTTTCTTT. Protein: CAISAPQGSSTEAFF.

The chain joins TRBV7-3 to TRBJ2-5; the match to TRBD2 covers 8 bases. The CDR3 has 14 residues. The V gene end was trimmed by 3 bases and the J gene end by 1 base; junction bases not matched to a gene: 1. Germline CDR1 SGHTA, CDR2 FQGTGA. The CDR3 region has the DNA TGTGCCAGCAGCTTTCGGGGGGGCCAAGAGACCCAGTACTTC. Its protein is CASSFRGGQETQYF.

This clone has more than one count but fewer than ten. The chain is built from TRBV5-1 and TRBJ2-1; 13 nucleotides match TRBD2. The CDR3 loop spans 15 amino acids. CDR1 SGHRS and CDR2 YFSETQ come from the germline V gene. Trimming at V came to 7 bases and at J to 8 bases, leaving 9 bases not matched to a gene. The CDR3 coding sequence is TGCGCCAGCTCCAAACTAGCGGGAGGGCCCTATGAGCAGTTCTTC. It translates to CASSKLAGGPYEQFF.